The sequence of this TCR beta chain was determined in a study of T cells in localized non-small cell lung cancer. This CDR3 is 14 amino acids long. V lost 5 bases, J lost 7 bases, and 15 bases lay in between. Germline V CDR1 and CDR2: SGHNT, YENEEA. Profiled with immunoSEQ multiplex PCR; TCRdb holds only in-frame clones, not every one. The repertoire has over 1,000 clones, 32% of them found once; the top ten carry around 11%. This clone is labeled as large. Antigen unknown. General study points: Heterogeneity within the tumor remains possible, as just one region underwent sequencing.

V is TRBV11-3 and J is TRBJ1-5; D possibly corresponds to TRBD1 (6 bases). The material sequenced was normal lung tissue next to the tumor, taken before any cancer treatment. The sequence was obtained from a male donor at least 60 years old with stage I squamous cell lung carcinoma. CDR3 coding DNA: TGTGCCAGCAGCCCACAGGGATTGAAACAGCCCCAGCATTTT. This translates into CASSPQGLKQPQHF.